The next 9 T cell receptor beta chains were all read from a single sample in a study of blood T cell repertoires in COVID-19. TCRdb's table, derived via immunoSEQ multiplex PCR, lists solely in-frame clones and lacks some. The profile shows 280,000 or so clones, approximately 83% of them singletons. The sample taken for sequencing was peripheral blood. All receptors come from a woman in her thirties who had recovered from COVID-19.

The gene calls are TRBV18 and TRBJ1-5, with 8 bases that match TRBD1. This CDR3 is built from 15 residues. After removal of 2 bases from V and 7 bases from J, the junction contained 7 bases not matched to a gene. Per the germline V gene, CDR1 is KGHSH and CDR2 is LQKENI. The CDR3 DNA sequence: TGTGCCAGCTCACCAGGGACAGGTTCTCTACAGCCCCAGCATTTT. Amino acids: CASSPGTGSLQPQHF. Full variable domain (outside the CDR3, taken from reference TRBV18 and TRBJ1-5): NAGVMQNPRHLVRRRGQEARLRCSPMKGHSHVYWYRQLPEEGLKFMVYLQKENIIDESGMPKERFSAEFPKEGPSILRIQQVVRGDSAAYFCASSPGTGSLQPQHFGDGTRLSIL.

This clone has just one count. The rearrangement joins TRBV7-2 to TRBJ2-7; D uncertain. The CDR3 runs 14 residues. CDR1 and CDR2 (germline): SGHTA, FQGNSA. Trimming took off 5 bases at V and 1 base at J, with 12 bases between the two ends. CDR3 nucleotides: TGTGCCAGCAGCCCAACCTTGCGGTCCTACGAGCAGTACTTC. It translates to CASSPTLRSYEQYF.

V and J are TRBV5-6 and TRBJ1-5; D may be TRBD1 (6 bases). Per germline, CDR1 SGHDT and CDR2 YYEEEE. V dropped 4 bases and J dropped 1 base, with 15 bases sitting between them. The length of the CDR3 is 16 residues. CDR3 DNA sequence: TGTGCCAGCAGCCCTATGACAGGCCCAAGCAATCAGCCCCAGCATTTT. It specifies CASSPMTGPSNQPQHF.

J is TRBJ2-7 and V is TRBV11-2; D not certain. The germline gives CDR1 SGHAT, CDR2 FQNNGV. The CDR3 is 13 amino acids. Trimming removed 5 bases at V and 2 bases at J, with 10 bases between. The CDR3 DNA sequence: TGTGCCAGCAGCCCAGGTGGTACCTACGAGCAGTACTTC. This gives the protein CASSPGGTYEQYF.

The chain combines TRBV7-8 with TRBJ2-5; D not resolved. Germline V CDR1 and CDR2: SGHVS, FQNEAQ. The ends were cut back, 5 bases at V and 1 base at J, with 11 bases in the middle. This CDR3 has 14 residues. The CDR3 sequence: CASSPTPSQETQYF. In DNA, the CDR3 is TGTGCCAGCAGCCCGACTCCCAGCCAAGAGACCCAGTACTTC. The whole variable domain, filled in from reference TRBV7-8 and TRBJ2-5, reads GAGVSQSPRYKVAKRGQDVALRCDPISGHVSLFWYQQALGQGPEFLTYFQNEAQLDKSGLPSDRFFAERPEGSVSTLKIQRTQQEDSAVYLCASSPTPSQETQYFGPGTRLLVL.

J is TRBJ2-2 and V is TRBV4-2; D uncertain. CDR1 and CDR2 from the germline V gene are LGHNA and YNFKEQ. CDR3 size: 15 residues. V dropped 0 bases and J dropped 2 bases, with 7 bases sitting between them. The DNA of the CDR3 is TGTGCCAGCAGCCAAGAGACTTCTAACACCGGGGAGCTGTTTTTT. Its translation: CASSQETSNTGELFF.

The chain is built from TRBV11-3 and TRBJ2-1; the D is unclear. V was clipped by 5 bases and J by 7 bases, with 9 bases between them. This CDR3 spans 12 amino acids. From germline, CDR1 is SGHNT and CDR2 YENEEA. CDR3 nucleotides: TGTGCCAGCAGCCAGTCCGGGAATGAGCAGTTCTTC. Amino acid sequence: CASSQSGNEQFF.

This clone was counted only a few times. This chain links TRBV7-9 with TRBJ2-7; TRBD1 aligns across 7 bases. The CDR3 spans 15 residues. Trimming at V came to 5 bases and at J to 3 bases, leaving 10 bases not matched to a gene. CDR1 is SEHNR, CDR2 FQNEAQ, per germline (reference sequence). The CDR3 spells CASSQRQGTIYEQYF. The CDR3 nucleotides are TGTGCCAGCAGCCAGAGACAGGGAACTATCTACGAGCAGTACTTC.

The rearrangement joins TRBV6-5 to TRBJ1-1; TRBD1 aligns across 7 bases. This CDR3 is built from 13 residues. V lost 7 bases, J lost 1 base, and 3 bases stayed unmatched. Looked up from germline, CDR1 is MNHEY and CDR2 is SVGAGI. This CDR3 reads CASMDRKNTEAFF. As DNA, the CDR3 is TGTGCCAGCATGGACAGGAAGAACACTGAAGCTTTCTTT.